What follows are 4 T cell receptor beta chains derived from one specimen sequenced in a study of regulatory T cells in long-lasting Graves disease. The TCR beta library used iRepertoire HTBI primers with Arm-PCR amplification of CDR3. Each CDR3 protein gets one entry after TCRdb re-called the multiplex PCR reads with MiXCR. This table holds about 540,000 distinct CDR3 sequences, roughly 12% found once. Stated time point: newly diagnosed GD, antithyroid drugs for less than 3 months. Construction of the TCR library relied on RNA isolated from PBMCs. The same data also contributed to another study, on T cells in Graves' hyperthyroidism and ophthalmopathy.

The sequencing here drew on peripheral blood mononuclear cells (PBMCs), taken at new diagnosis, from a patient treated with antithyroid drugs. The source of these receptors is a man younger than 40 with Graves disease.

This clonotype was seen only a few times. This chain connects TRBV5-1 to TRBJ1-3, with D hard to call. V lost 2 bases to trimming and J lost 3 bases, with 9 bases between them. Germline CDR1 SGHRS, CDR2 YFSETQ. The CDR3 sequence is 14 residues long. CDR3 in DNA: TGCGCCAGCAGCTTTTCCTCGGGTGGAAACACCATATATTTT. It specifies CASSFSSGGNTIYF.

This clonotype was seen many times. This chain joins TRBV5-4 and TRBJ2-1; no firm D call. The germline V gene has CDR1 SGHNT and CDR2 YYREEE (reference sequence). Trimming took off 4 bases at V and 2 bases at J, with 13 bases between the two ends. The CDR3 has 15 residues. The CDR3 protein is CASSNALATYNEQFF. The CDR3 region has the DNA TGTGCCAGCAGCAACGCCCTGGCGACCTACAATGAGCAGTTCTTC. Full variable domain (remainder filled in from reference TRBV5-4 and TRBJ2-1): ETGVTQSPTHLIKTRGQQVTLRCSSQSGHNTVSWYQQALGQGPQFIFQYYREEENGRGNFPPRFSGLQFPNYSSELNVNALELDDSALYLCASSNALATYNEQFFGPGTRLTVL.

V and J are TRBV27 and TRBJ1-5, with D tentatively TRBD1 (6 bases). V was shortened by 4 bases and J by 3 bases, with 13 bases between the two germline ends. This CDR3 is built from 15 residues. Germline-derived CDR1 and CDR2 are MNHEY and SMNVEV (reference sequence). CDR3 DNA: TGTGCCAGCAGTTCTGGTCAGGGGTACAATCAGCCCCAGCATTTT. Its translation is CASSSGQGYNQPQHF.

Many counts were recorded for this clonotype. V gene TRBV12-3 or TRBV12-4 combines with J gene TRBJ2-3; a possible D gene is TRBD2 (6 bases). The CDR3 consists of 15 residues. The V gene lost 2 bases and the J gene lost 1 base, with 10 bases spanning the gap. The CDR3 reads CASSLRGSGTDTQYF. CDR3 nucleotide sequence: TGTGCCAGCAGTTTACGGGGGAGTGGCACAGATACGCAGTATTTT.